These 32 T cell receptor beta chains share one sample of origin, sequenced in a study of vaccination effects on CD4 cells after COVID-19. The antigens for these receptors are not known. Antigen-specific CD4+ T cells were expanded (with viral peptide pools) by the ViraFEST assay ahead of sequencing. Culture lasted about 11 days before CD4+ T cell isolation. Testing of the vaccine recipients showed negative nucleocapsid antibodies and no prior SARS-CoV-2 infection. Measured with immunoSEQ multiplex PCR; TCRdb has only the in-frame clones, and not every one. The sample lists around 71,000 clones; over 65% were seen once. Sequences were derived from CD4+ T cells from PBMCs cultured with HCoV-OC43 spike peptides, sampled before COVID-19 vaccination. Documented subset: HCoV-OC43 spike overlapping peptide pool stimulation. All receptors come from a human donor who received a COVID-19 vaccine.

This clone appeared a few times. The chain joins TRBV5-1 to TRBJ2-3; D gene uncertain. V dropped 2 bases and J dropped 4 bases, with 17 bases sitting between them. The germline V gene has CDR1 SGHRS and CDR2 YFSETQ. This CDR3 is built from 16 residues. This CDR3 reads CASSLIPGPMADTQYF. The CDR3 region has the DNA TGCGCCAGCAGCTTAATTCCGGGCCCCATGGCAGATACGCAGTATTTT.

The V gene is TRBV18, the J gene TRBJ1-5; no clear D gene. The CDR3 is 13 amino acids. V lost 4 bases, J lost 0 bases, and 4 bases lay in between. Germline V gives CDR1 KGHSH, CDR2 LQKENI. The CDR3 sequence: CASSQNSNQPQHF. DNA of the CDR3: TGTGCCAGCTCACAGAATAGCAATCAGCCCCAGCATTTT.

The rearrangement uses TRBV5-1 and TRBJ2-3; 14 bases fit TRBD2. There are 16 residues in the CDR3. CDR1 and CDR2 from the germline V gene are SGHRS and YFSETQ. V gave up 4 bases and J gave up 4 bases; unmatched junction bases: 5. The CDR3 DNA is TGCGCCAGCAGCCCTGGACTAGCGGGGGGCCCAGATACGCAGTATTTT. It specifies CASSPGLAGGPDTQYF.

CDR3 sequence (DNA): TGTGCCAGCAGTGCACGGCTAGCGGAAAAAGAGACCCAGTACTTC. Translated: CASSARLAEKETQYF. The rearrangement joins TRBV2 to TRBJ2-5, with 7 nucleotides matching TRBD2. This CDR3 is 15 amino acids long. Germline CDR1 reads SNHLY; CDR2 reads FYNNEI. Trimming cost V 4 bases and J 3 bases; bases outside gene matches: 8.

V usage is TRBV5-1 and J usage is TRBJ2-3; unclear D gene. CDR1 SGHRS and CDR2 YFSETQ come from the germline V gene. V lost 0 bases to trimming and J lost 0 bases, with 8 bases between them. The CDR3 loop spans 15 amino acids. CDR3 region: CASSLGDSSTDTQYF. Here the CDR3 DNA reads TGCGCCAGCAGCTTGGGAGATTCTAGCACAGATACGCAGTATTTT. Complete variable domain (other parts from reference TRBV5-1 and TRBJ2-3): KAGVTQTPRYLIKTRGQQVTLSCSPISGHRSVSWYQQTPGQGLQFLFEYFSETQRNKGNFPGRFSGRQFSNSRSEMNVSTLELGDSALYLCASSLGDSSTDTQYFGPGTRLTVL.

The chain carries TRBV4-3 and TRBJ1-2, with TRBD1 matching 8 bases. The V gene end was trimmed by 3 bases and the J gene end by 5 bases; junction bases not matched to a gene: 11. The CDR3 sequence is 16 residues long. Germline V gene data show CDR1 as LGHNA and CDR2 as YSLEER. CDR3 DNA sequence: TGCGCCAGCAGCCAGGCCTGGACAGGGAGGAGGTATGGCTACACCTTC. This codes for CASSQAWTGRRYGYTF.

The chain uses TRBV7-3 and TRBJ2-3, with TRBD2 matching 9 bases. V trimming: 10 bases; J trimming: 0 bases; junction bases outside the gene matches: 8. The V gene's germline CDR1 is SGHTA and CDR2 FQGTGA. This CDR3 has 15 residues. Here the CDR3 DNA reads TGTGCCACCGCTGGGAGCGGGGGGAGCACAGATACGCAGTATTTT. Its protein is CATAGSGGSTDTQYF.

V and J are TRBV11-2 and TRBJ2-7; D remains ambiguous. Germline CDR1 is SGHAT and CDR2 is FQNNGV. The CDR3 runs 13 residues. CDR3 sequence reads: CVSSLAPNSEQYV. CDR3 bases: TGTGTCAGCAGCTTAGCCCCTAATTCCGAGCAGTACGTC.

This clone has a handful of counts. The chain is built from TRBV7-8 and TRBJ1-5, with 7 bases identical to TRBD1. Trimming took 5 bases from V and 0 from J; bases not matched to a gene: 10. The CDR3 has 17 amino acids. Germline CDR1 SGHVS, CDR2 FQNEAQ. The CDR3 reads CASSPPGTAYSNQPQHF. Here the CDR3 DNA reads TGTGCCAGCAGCCCTCCAGGGACAGCCTATAGCAATCAGCCCCAGCATTTT.

The genes are TRBV9 and TRBJ2-1; 11 nucleotides line up with TRBD2. The CDR3 has 15 amino acids. The V segment lost 2 bases and the J segment 3 bases; nucleotides outside the gene matches: 1. The germline V gene has CDR1 SGDLS and CDR2 YYNGEE. This CDR3 reads CASSVTSGDYNEQFF. CDR3 nucleotide sequence: TGTGCCAGCAGCGTGACTAGCGGGGACTACAATGAGCAGTTCTTC.

This clone was detected only a few times. The CDR3 DNA follows: TGCAGCGTTGAAAAAGGGGGCCGGGGCTACACCTTC. It encodes CSVEKGGRGYTF. This chain joins TRBV29-1 and TRBJ1-2; 7 nucleotides align to TRBD1. V gave up 2 bases and J gave up 8 bases; unmatched junction bases: 5. Germline CDR1 and CDR2: SQVTM and ANQGSEA. CDR3 size: 12 residues.

This clone was detected a few times. The genes are TRBV18 and TRBJ1-6; TRBD1 is a possible D gene (6 bases). In germline, CDR1 is KGHSH, CDR2 LQKENI. Trimming removed 0 bases at V and 10 bases at J, with 16 bases between. This CDR3 is built from 16 residues. The CDR3, as DNA: TGTGCCAGCTCACCACCGAACGGCAGGGGAAAATCACCCCTCCACTTT. Translation gives CASSPPNGRGKSPLHF.

CDR3 in amino acids: CASSPQPYEQYV. CDR3 coding DNA: TGCGCCAGCAGCCCACAGCCCTACGAGCAGTACGTC. The chain couples TRBV10-2 to TRBJ2-7; D unresolved. This CDR3 contains 12 residues. The germline gives CDR1 WSHSY, CDR2 SAAADI. V shed 6 bases and J shed 2 bases, with 8 bases lying between them.

The chain carries TRBV5-1 and TRBJ2-7, with 11 bases that match TRBD1. J was trimmed by 0 bases and V by 4 bases; bases with no gene match: 3. The germline V gene has CDR1 SGHRS and CDR2 YFSETQ. The CDR3 contains 15 residues. CDR3 nucleotides: TGCGCCAGCAGCCCCGGGACAGGGGGCTCCTACGAGCAGTACGTC. Translated: CASSPGTGGSYEQYV.

The chain carries TRBV2 and TRBJ2-7; D possibly corresponds to TRBD1 (6 bases). V gave up 5 bases and J gave up 3 bases, with 8 bases separating them. The germline V gene encodes CDR1 SNHLY and CDR2 FYNNEI. The CDR3 runs 12 residues. The CDR3 DNA follows: TGTGCCAGCAGTAAGGACAGCTACGAGCAGTACGTC. Protein: CASSKDSYEQYV.

This clone was counted between two and nine times. This chain connects TRBV3-1 (or the pseudogene TRBV3-2) to TRBJ1-1; D remains ambiguous. Deletions cut 4 bases from V and 1 base from J, with 4 bases between. This CDR3 comprises 12 residues. Germline V gene data show CDR1 as LGHDT and CDR2 as YNNKEL (reference sequence). This chain's CDR3 is CASSRQNTEAFF. In nucleotides, the CDR3 is TGTGCCAGCAGCCGACAGAACACTGAAGCTTTCTTT.

This clone was recorded once. V and J are TRBV28 and TRBJ1-1, with D unresolved. Germline lookup yields CDR1 MDHEN and CDR2 SYDVKM. V was shortened by 4 bases and J by 7 bases, with 22 bases between the two germline ends. This CDR3 comprises 16 residues. The CDR3 coding sequence is TGTGCCAGCAGTTCCGGGTCCCTGACCAGTTTAGGTGAAGCTTTCTTT. It encodes CASSSGSLTSLGEAFF.

The chain recombines TRBV19 with TRBJ2-7; D may be TRBD1 or TRBD2 (5 bases each). CDR1 is LNHDA and CDR2 is SQIVND in the germline V gene (reference sequence). The CDR3 loop spans 13 amino acids. Trimming pared 5 bases from V and 3 bases from J, leaving 11 bases between. The CDR3 region has the DNA TGTGCCAGTAGTCCCCGGGGCCGCTACGAGCAGTACGTC. As protein: CASSPRGRYEQYV.

V is TRBV12-5 and J is TRBJ2-1; TRBD1 matches 8 bases. The germline CDR1 and CDR2 sequences are LGHNT and FRNRAP. The junction had 12 bases not matched to a gene; V was cut back by 5 bases and J by 6 bases. The CDR3 covers 16 residues. The CDR3 DNA sequence: TGTGCTAGTGGTATGATACCCTTAGGACAGGGCAATGAGCAGTTCTTC. It specifies CASGMIPLGQGNEQFF. Together with reference TRBV12-5 and TRBJ2-1, the CDR3 gives the full variable domain: DARVTQTPRHKVTEMGQEVTMRCQPILGHNTVFWYRQTMMQGLELLAYFRNRAPLDDSGMPKDRFSAEMPDATLATLKIQPSEPRDSAVYFCASGMIPLGQGNEQFFGPGTRLTVL.

The chain combines TRBV10-3 with TRBJ2-2; weak D call: TRBD2 (6 bases). The CDR3 has 16 amino acids. Per germline, CDR1 ENHRY and CDR2 SYGVKD. V lost 0 bases and J 5 bases, leaving 13 bases between the germline ends. For the CDR3, the DNA is TGTGCCATCAGTGAGTCTAGGGCCGGAGGGACCGGGGAGCTGTTTTTT. Translated, it gives CAISESRAGGTGELFF.

The chain couples TRBV4-1 to TRBJ1-4; D not certain. V was shortened by 0 bases and J by 8 bases, with 16 bases between the two germline ends. Looked up from germline, CDR1 is MGHRA and CDR2 is YSYEKL. The CDR3 is 16 amino acids. The CDR3 DNA sequence: TGCGCCAGCAGCCAAGAACGGGGAGGGTCTTGGGAAAAACTGTTTTTT. Protein sequence: CASSQERGGSWEKLFF.

V gene TRBV5-8 combines with J gene TRBJ2-5; tentatively, D is TRBD2 (5 bases). The germline V and J ends were trimmed by 7 bases and 4 bases, with 26 bases remaining between them. CDR1 is SGHTS, CDR2 YDEGEE, per germline. This CDR3 comprises 17 residues. In DNA, the CDR3 is TGTGCCAGCCCCAACAGTCCTTCGCGGGCCCAGTCAGAGACCCAGTACTTC. Encoded protein: CASPNSPSRAQSETQYF.

V gene TRBV7-8 combines with J gene TRBJ2-3; no definite D call. V was trimmed by 4 bases and J by 0 bases, leaving 11 bases between them. The CDR3 runs 15 residues. Germline lookup yields CDR1 SGHVS and CDR2 FQNEAQ. As DNA, the CDR3 is TGTGCCAGCAGCTATCGGACGGGTAGCACAGATACGCAGTATTTT. Its protein is CASSYRTGSTDTQYF. The full variable domain, its missing parts supplied by reference TRBV7-8 and TRBJ2-3, is GAGVSQSPRYKVAKRGQDVALRCDPISGHVSLFWYQQALGQGPEFLTYFQNEAQLDKSGLPSDRFFAERPEGSVSTLKIQRTQQEDSAVYLCASSYRTGSTDTQYFGPGTRLTVL.

The chain recombines TRBV3-1 (or the pseudogene TRBV3-2) with TRBJ2-4, with D unresolved. V was clipped by 5 bases and J by 4 bases, with 21 bases between them. Germline CDR1 reads LGHDT; CDR2 reads YNNKEL (reference sequence). CDR3 size: 17 residues. The CDR3 sequence: CASSGRPPICKKNIQYF. The CDR3 coding sequence is TGTGCCAGCAGCGGAAGGCCTCCCATTTGCAAAAAAAACATTCAGTACTTC.

The V and J genes are TRBV21-1 and TRBJ1-3; TRBD1 is the table's D call and was not checked against the DNA. TRBV21-1 is a documented pseudogene. The CDR3 has 17 amino acids. The DNA for the CDR3 is TGTGCCAGCAGCAAGTCGGCGGACAGGGTAGTTGGAAACACCATATATTTT. Translated: CASSKSADRVVGNTIYF.

The chain uses TRBV15 and TRBJ2-3; D gene uncertain. Between the trimmed V and J ends, which lost 3 bases and 7 bases, there was a span of 14 bases. The CDR3 sequence is 14 residues long. Germline values: CDR1 LNHNV, CDR2 YYDKDF (reference sequence). In nucleotides, the CDR3 is TGTGCCACCAGCAGGCAGGCAGACTTGAATACGCAGTATTTT. It specifies CATSRQADLNTQYF.

This clone has a handful of counts. The genes are TRBV5-1 and TRBJ1-2; tentative D call: TRBD1 (5 bases). The germline V gene encodes CDR1 SGHRS and CDR2 YFSETQ. V was cut by 4 bases and J by 4 bases, with 11 bases left in between. This CDR3 is built from 13 residues. The CDR3 here is CASSPRDAYGYTF. CDR3 DNA: TGCGCCAGCAGCCCGAGGGACGCCTATGGCTACACCTTC. The entire variable domain, with the rest obtained from reference TRBV5-1 and TRBJ1-2, is as follows: KAGVTQTPRYLIKTRGQQVTLSCSPISGHRSVSWYQQTPGQGLQFLFEYFSETQRNKGNFPGRFSGRQFSNSRSEMNVSTLELGDSALYLCASSPRDAYGYTFGSGTRLTVV.

The chain employs TRBV5-8 and TRBJ2-3; the D call may be TRBD1 or TRBD2 (5 bases each). V was pared by 0 bases and J by 0 bases, with 11 bases between. Germline assignment: CDR1 SGHTS and CDR2 YDEGEE. CDR3 length: 16 amino acids. CDR3 DNA sequence: TGTGCCAGCAGCTTGGCTTTGGGGGTTAGCACAGATACGCAGTATTTT. It encodes CASSLALGVSTDTQYF. The full variable domain, its missing parts supplied by reference TRBV5-8 and TRBJ2-3, is EAGVTQSPTHLIKTRGQQATLRCSPISGHTSVYWYQQALGLGLQFLLWYDEGEERNRGNFPPRFSGRQFPNYSSELNVNALELEDSALYLCASSLALGVSTDTQYFGPGTRLTVL.

The rearrangement joins TRBV5-1 to TRBJ2-2; 14 bases are a match to TRBD2. This CDR3 comprises 18 residues. V was pared by 3 bases and J by 0 bases, with 4 bases of the junction left unmatched. Germline V gene sequence: CDR1 SGHRS, CDR2 YFSETQ. CDR3 protein: CASSSRLAGGPNTGELFF. CDR3 DNA sequence: TGCGCCAGCAGCTCTCGACTAGCGGGGGGGCCGAACACCGGGGAGCTGTTTTTT.

The chain uses TRBV23-1 and TRBJ2-5; D perhaps matches TRBD2 (5 bases). TRBV23-1 is an ORF, and what it does is uncertain. The CDR3 contains 17 residues. V gave up 0 bases and J gave up 2 bases, with 16 bases separating them. CDR3 region: CASSQSISGRLQETQYF. The CDR3 coding sequence is TGCGCCAGCAGTCAATCCATAAGCGGCAGACTACAAGAGACCCAGTACTTC.

The rearrangement links TRBV10-3 to TRBJ2-1; 15 bases are a match to TRBD2. The ends lost 7 bases at V and 1 base at J; junction bases unmatched: 2. CDR3 size: 16 residues. CDR1 is ENHRY and CDR2 is SYGVKD in the germline V gene. The DNA for the CDR3 is TGTGCCATCAAAGGGACTAGCGGGGGGTCCTACAATGAGCAGTTCTTC. It yields the protein CAIKGTSGGSYNEQFF.

This clone was detected a few times. The chain carries TRBV7-3 and TRBJ1-1; D gene ambiguous. CDR3 length: 15 residues. Trimming pared 3 bases from V and 4 bases from J, leaving 15 bases between. Germline V gene data show CDR1 as SGHTA and CDR2 as FQGTGA. CDR3 sequence (DNA): TGTGCCAGCAGCTTTGGGTCCGGACCCCTCACTGAAGCTTTCTTT. Protein product: CASSFGSGPLTEAFF.